These T cell receptor beta chains were read from a single sample in a study of neoadjuvant nivolumab and ipilimumab in lung cancer. Generated by immunoSEQ multiplex PCR, the TCRdb table keeps only in-frame clones and is missing some. The sample shows some 500 clones, around 90% of them seen only once. The source was tumor tissue, collected before neoadjuvant nivolumab, alone or with ipilimumab. These receptors originate from an adult with non-small cell lung cancer. Some clones in this sample may be carry-over from other donors' samples. CDR3s include the opening cysteine and the closing phenylalanine or tryptophan. Fields, in order: D gene, V gene, clone size, J gene, CDR3 DNA, CDR3 protein. The D gene is left open where the match is weak. Size is omitted from some rows. Given values are once, few, many or a class for expanded clones.

>-|TRBV6-1|-|TRBJ2-7
TGTGCCAGCACCCAACCAGAAGTGGAGCAGTACTTC
CASTQPEVEQYF
>-|TRBV6-5|-|TRBJ1-5
TGTGCCAGCAGGGATACAGGATCTGGGCAGCCCCAGCATTTT
CASRDTGSGQPQHF
>-|TRBV19|-|TRBJ2-7
TGTGCCAGTAGCCATAACACCCGACAGTACTTC
CASSHNTRQYF
>-|TRBV7-9|-|TRBJ1-1
TGTGCCAGCAGCCCGCGGGACCTAAGTAGAACTGAAGCTTTCTTT
CASSPRDLSRTEAFF
>-|TRBV6-1|-|TRBJ1-5
TGTGCCAGCACCAAGGAGGGGAGAGGTCAGCCCCAGCATTTT
CASTKEGRGQPQHF
>TRBD2|TRBV5-1|-|TRBJ2-2
TGCGCCAGCAGCTTGGAGGGACTAGCGGGAGGCCGGACCGGGGAGCTGTTTTTT
CASSLEGLAGGRTGELFF
>-|TRBV9|few|TRBJ1-1
TGTGCCAGCAGCGTAGCGTTTCAGGGCGAAGCTTTCTTT
CASSVAFQGEAFF
>TRBD2|TRBV19|-|TRBJ2-2
TGTGCCAGTAGTATTCTAGCGGGAGGGGCGAACACCGGGGAGCTGTTTTTT
CASSILAGGANTGELFF
>TRBD1|TRBV5-1|-|TRBJ2-3
TGCGCCAGCAGCCTTGGGACAGGGGCATGGGATACGCAGTATTTT
CASSLGTGAWDTQYF
>-|TRBV2|-|TRBJ1-2
TGTGCCAGCAGTGTTCAAGCCCCCAGGGCAGATGGCTACACCTTC
CASSVQAPRADGYTF
>TRBD2|TRBV11-2|once|TRBJ2-1
TGTGCCAGCAGCATAGCGGGAGTTCCCTACAATGAGCAGTTCTTC
CASSIAGVPYNEQFF
>-|TRBV6-5|once|TRBJ2-4
TGTGCCAGCAGTTACATCACCAGGCGGCGGAAAAACATTCAGTACTTC
CASSYITRRRKNIQYF
>TRBD2|TRBV7-9|-|TRBJ2-5
TGTGCCAGCCGCCCCGCGGGCGGGAGAGACCAAGAGACCCAGTACTTC
CASRPAGGRDQETQYF
>-|TRBV5-1|-|TRBJ1-2
TGCGCCAGCAGCTTGGAGACGGTGAACTATGGCTACACCTTC
CASSLETVNYGYTF
>-|TRBV19|-|TRBJ2-7
TGTGCCAGTAGTCTTAGTGGGGACACCCCCAAGCAGTACTTC
CASSLSGDTPKQYF
>-|TRBV15|-|TRBJ1-4
TGTGCCACCCGGGGGTGGGCTAATGAAAAACTGTTTTTT
CATRGWANEKLFF
>TRBD1|TRBV10-3|-|TRBJ2-3
TGTGCCATCAGCGACAGGGGAGATACGCAGTATTTT
CAISDRGDTQYF
>-|TRBV4-3|-|TRBJ2-1
TGCGCCAGCAGCCAGGGGCTAGGAAGAGAGCAGTTCTTC
CASSQGLGREQFF
>-|TRBV5-1|-|TRBJ2-2
TGCGCCAGCAGCTTGGGAGGGAGTCGTGTTGTCGGGGAGCTGTTTTTT
CASSLGGSRVVGELFF
>TRBD2|TRBV7-2|-|TRBJ2-1
TGTGCCAGCAGCTTTGATGGCGGGAGGACCTACAATGAGCAGTTCTTC
CASSFDGGRTYNEQFF
>-|TRBV30|-|TRBJ1-1
TGTGCCTGGACCAATAGGGGGGGGACTGAAGCTTTCTTT
CAWTNRGGTEAFF
>-|TRBV7-6|-|TRBJ2-1
TGTGCCAGCAGCTTAGGCTCAAGGGGGGCAGCCAAATACAATGAGCAGTTCTTC
CASSLGSRGAAKYNEQFF
>TRBD2|TRBV30|-|TRBJ2-7
TGTGCCTCTTCCCCCGGGACTAGCGGGGTCGGGGGCTCCTACGAGCAGTACTTC
CASSPGTSGVGGSYEQYF
>-|TRBV5-1|-|TRBJ1-2
TGCGCCAGCAGCGATGACGGAGACTATGGCTACACCTTC
CASSDDGDYGYTF
>-|TRBV6-1|-|TRBJ2-1
TGTGCCAGCAGTTGGTGGCGTTTTGTGTTCTTC
CASSWWRFVFF
>-|TRBV19|-|TRBJ2-2
TGTGCCAGTAGATCACAGGGTTTCACCGGGGAGCTGTTTTTT
CASRSQGFTGELFF
>-|TRBV6-5|once|TRBJ2-3
TGTGCCAGCAGTTACAGGGGAGATACGCAGTATTTT
CASSYRGDTQYF
>TRBD2|TRBV5-6|-|TRBJ2-3
TGTGCCAGCAGCTCGGGGGGGGGTACGCAGTATTTT
CASSSGGGTQYF
>-|TRBV11-2|-|TRBJ1-2
TGTGCCAGCAGCTTAGATCCCGGCCGACCTTACACCTTC
CASSLDPGRPYTF
>-|TRBV27|-|TRBJ1-5
TGTGCCAGCAGTCTCACCTATAGCAATCAGCCCCAGCATTTT
CASSLTYSNQPQHF
>-|TRBV11-1|-|TRBJ2-7
TGTGCCAGCAGCTTTAGCAGCTCCTACGAGCAGTACTTC
CASSFSSSYEQYF
>-|TRBV11-1|once|TRBJ2-2
TGTGCCAGCACTCCCACGGGGAAGAACACCGGGGAGCTGTTTTTT
CASTPTGKNTGELFF
>-|TRBV7-9|-|TRBJ2-5
TGTGCCAGCAGCTTAGGCACGGGGGAGCAAGAGACCCAGTACTTC
CASSLGTGEQETQYF
>TRBD1|TRBV7-2|-|TRBJ1-5
TGTGCCAGCAGCACGACAGGGGGGAGCAATCAGCCCCAGCATTTT
CASSTTGGSNQPQHF
>-|TRBV7-9|once|TRBJ1-4
TGTGCCAGCAGTTCAACCGGAGGGGACCAAGGGGAACTGTTTTTT
CASSSTGGDQGELFF
>-|TRBV4-3|-|TRBJ2-1
TGCGCCAGCAGCCCCCGGAACTCCGACAATGAGCAGTTCTTC
CASSPRNSDNEQFF
>TRBD1|TRBV19|-|TRBJ1-2
TGTGCCACGTCACAGGGGCGTCATGGCTACACCTTC
CATSQGRHGYTF